This passage covers 26 T cell receptor beta chains from one sample sequenced in a study of shared clonotypes between healthy human individuals. The table came from immunoSEQ multiplex PCR; TCRdb's copy has only in-frame clones and leaves some out. The table has some 1,100,000 clones, about four fifths seen once. The sample was memory CD4+ T cells from PBMCs. Subset indicated: CD45RA-negative fraction. The receptors were sampled from a man between 18 and 29 years old in good health. Some clones in this sample may be carry-over from other donors' samples.

V usage is TRBV9 and J usage is TRBJ2-7; no reliable D call. V lost 4 bases and J 1 base, leaving 18 bases between the germline ends. Germline CDR1 reads SGDLS; CDR2 reads YYNGEE. The CDR3 extends over 16 amino acids. CDR3 nucleotides: TGTGCCAGCAGCATACAAGATGGACCGCCTTCCTACGAGCAGTACTTC. Translation gives CASSIQDGPPSYEQYF.

CDR3 in amino acids: CATQRQEGLNTEAFF. For the CDR3, the DNA is TGTGCCACTCAAAGACAGGAAGGATTGAACACTGAAGCTTTCTTT. The chain is built from TRBV28 and TRBJ1-1, with D perhaps matching TRBD1 (6 bases). From germline, CDR1 is MDHEN and CDR2 SYDVKM. The CDR3 extends over 15 amino acids. The V gene lost 10 bases and the J gene lost 0 bases, with 18 bases spanning the gap.

This clone was picked up a small number of times. This specimen includes other DNA sequences encoding the same CDR3. The chain links TRBV28 to TRBJ1-2; D perhaps matches TRBD1 (6 bases). CDR1 is MDHEN and CDR2 is SYDVKM in the germline V gene. The V and J ends lost 3 bases and 2 bases respectively, with 7 bases between them. This CDR3 is 13 amino acids long. CDR3 nucleotide sequence: TGTGCCAGCAGTTTTGGGGGCAACTATGGCTACACCTTC. As protein: CASSFGGNYGYTF.

V gene TRBV28 combines with J gene TRBJ2-7; the match to TRBD2 covers 11 bases. Germline lookup yields CDR1 MDHEN and CDR2 SYDVKM. Trimming removed 6 bases from V and 2 bases from J; junction bases left unmatched: 6. CDR3 length: 15 amino acids. The CDR3 DNA reads as TGTGCCAGCAGCCAGGTAGCGGGAGGGCCCTACGAGCAGTACTTC. This encodes CASSQVAGGPYEQYF.

This clone was picked up one time. The rearrangement links TRBV5-1 to TRBJ2-6, with D tentatively TRBD1 (6 bases). The CDR3 has 19 amino acids. Germline V gene lookup returns CDR1 SGHRS and CDR2 YFSETQ. V was shortened by 4 bases and J by 0 bases, with 20 bases between the two germline ends. The chain's CDR3 is CASSPGWGPDLSGANVLTF. The CDR3 DNA is TGCGCCAGCAGCCCTGGCTGGGGGCCTGACCTCTCTGGGGCCAACGTCCTGACTTTC.

This clone has only a few counts. V gene TRBV2 combines with J gene TRBJ1-1; D call uncertain. V gave up 7 bases and J gave up 1 base, with 7 bases separating them. This CDR3 region has 12 residues. The germline V gene encodes CDR1 SNHLY and CDR2 FYNNEI. CDR3 protein: CASIYRNTEAFF. The CDR3 coding sequence is TGTGCCAGCATCTACAGGAACACTGAAGCTTTCTTT.

This clone was detected once. The chain joins TRBV10-3 to TRBJ2-7; 7 nucleotides match TRBD2. The CDR3 is 15 residues long. Germline V CDR1 and CDR2: ENHRY, SYGVKD. V lost 6 bases and J lost 0; bases outside the gene matches: 8. CDR3 bases: TGTGCCATCAGCGGGGCCGCGGGGGTCTCCTACGAGCAGTACTTC. This translates into CAISGAAGVSYEQYF.

A single count supports this clone. This chain joins TRBV11-3 and TRBJ2-1; perhaps D is TRBD1 or TRBD2 (5 bases each). The CDR3 runs to 19 residues. Trimming removed 1 base at V and 0 bases at J, with 19 bases between. Germline V gives CDR1 SGHNT, CDR2 YENEEA. DNA of the CDR3: TGTGCCAGCAGCTTAGGGGGGACCGGAGACCCGAGCTCCTACAATGAGCAGTTCTTC. It encodes CASSLGGTGDPSSYNEQFF.

This chain connects TRBV6-6 to TRBJ2-1, with 12 nucleotides matching TRBD2. V shed 6 bases and J 7 bases; nucleotides not matched to a gene: 10. This CDR3 has 16 residues. From germline, CDR1 is MNHNY and CDR2 SVGAGI (reference sequence). CDR3 region: CASSPALAGGPNEQFF. CDR3 sequence (DNA): TGTGCCAGCAGCCCCGCCCTAGCGGGAGGGCCTAATGAGCAGTTCTTC.

This chain joins TRBV7-6 and TRBJ2-2; TRBD2 matches at 12 bases. Trimming took 4 bases from V and 5 from J; bases not matched to a gene: 5. CDR1 and CDR2 (germline): SGHVS, FNYEAQ. The CDR3 spans 16 residues. This chain's CDR3 is CASSSASGRGTGELFF. The DNA for the CDR3 is TGTGCCAGCAGCTCCGCTAGCGGGAGGGGAACCGGGGAGCTGTTTTTT.

The rearrangement uses TRBV30 and TRBJ1-2; 7 bases align to TRBD1. The CDR3 totals 15 residues. With 5 bases clipped from V and 6 bases from J, the junction kept 15 bases outside the gene matches. Per the germline V gene, CDR1 is GTSNPN and CDR2 is SVGIG (reference sequence). CDR3 region: CAWVLLKGTEHGYTF. CDR3 in DNA: TGTGCCTGGGTGCTTCTAAAGGGGACAGAACATGGCTACACCTTC.

The V gene is TRBV7-8, the J gene TRBJ2-2; D unresolved. Looked up from germline, CDR1 is SGHVS and CDR2 is FQNEAQ. CDR3 length: 12 residues. V was clipped by 5 bases and J by 7 bases, with 8 bases between them. The CDR3 region is CASSPRRGELFF. The CDR3 region has the DNA TGTGCCAGCAGCCCGAGGCGCGGGGAGCTGTTTTTT.

The chain carries TRBV7-9 and TRBJ2-3; D remains ambiguous. Trimming removed 5 bases from V and 4 bases from J, with 13 bases in between. The CDR3 length is 14 residues. Germline V gene lookup returns CDR1 SEHNR and CDR2 FQNEAQ (reference sequence). CDR3 nucleotides: TGTGCCAGCAGCCGGGCCTGGGCAGCAGATACGCAGTATTTT. Protein: CASSRAWAADTQYF. Looking up the rest from reference TRBV7-9 and TRBJ2-3 gives the full variable domain: DTGVSQNPRHKITKRGQNVTFRCDPISEHNRLYWYRQTLGQGPEFLTYFQNEAQLEKSRLLSDRFSAERPKGSFSTLEIQRTEQGDSAMYLCASSRAWAADTQYFGPGTRLTVL.

This clone was found once. V and J are TRBV11-1 and TRBJ2-3, with 9 positions matching TRBD2. This CDR3 spans 15 amino acids. V trimming: 4 bases; J trimming: 4 bases; junction bases outside the gene matches: 6. Germline-derived CDR1 and CDR2 are SGHAT and FQDESV (reference sequence). Here the CDR3 DNA reads TGTGCCAGCAGCTCCGTGCCTAGCGGGGCAGATACGCAGTATTTT. Residues: CASSSVPSGADTQYF.

V usage is TRBV2 and J usage is TRBJ2-2, with TRBD2 matching 7 bases. The CDR3 sequence is 17 residues long. The trim removed 0 bases at V and 3 bases at J, leaving 7 bases unmatched. Germline V lookup: CDR1 SNHLY, CDR2 FYNNEI. The CDR3 region has the DNA TGTGCCAGCAGTGAAGCGTGGGGCGGGAGATACACCGGGGAGCTGTTTTTT. Its translation: CASSEAWGGRYTGELFF.

This rearrangement joins TRBV30 to TRBJ2-5; TRBD2 might be the D (6 bases). V shed 2 bases and J shed 7 bases, with 14 bases lying between them. The CDR3 sequence is 13 residues long. Germline-derived CDR1 and CDR2 are GTSNPN and SVGIG (reference sequence). The DNA for the CDR3 is TGTGCCTGGAGTTTCGGCGGGATGGCGACCCAGTACTTC. It translates to CAWSFGGMATQYF.

This clone appeared many times. This rearrangement joins TRBV7-9 to TRBJ1-2; 9 bases align to TRBD1. This CDR3 is 12 amino acids long. CDR1 and CDR2 from the germline V gene are SEHNR and FQNEAQ (reference sequence). J gave up 12 bases and V 5 bases, and 7 bases lay outside the gene matches. In nucleotides, the CDR3 is TGTGCCAGCAGCCCCGACAGGGGGGAAGACACCTTC. Translating gives CASSPDRGEDTF.

The chain has TRBV28 and TRBJ1-5, with 7 bases fitting TRBD1. J gave up 0 bases and V 4 bases, and 9 bases lay outside the gene matches. This CDR3 contains 17 residues. Germline V gene sequence: CDR1 MDHEN, CDR2 SYDVKM. CDR3 DNA: TGTGCCAGCAGTTCCCAGCCGGGACAGCCTAGCAATCAGCCCCAGCATTTT. This translates into CASSSQPGQPSNQPQHF.

The genes are TRBV5-6 and TRBJ2-2; maybe TRBD1 (5 bases). The V end was cut by 0 bases, the J end by 7 bases, with 16 bases between. The CDR3 spans 16 residues. In germline, CDR1 is SGHDT, CDR2 YYEEEE. CDR3 sequence reads: CASSLGPGRNVGELFF. CDR3 DNA: TGTGCCAGCAGCTTGGGCCCAGGGCGAAACGTCGGGGAGCTGTTTTTT.

This clone showed up just once. The rearrangement joins TRBV5-8 to TRBJ2-7; D is possibly TRBD1 (5 bases). V lost 4 bases, J lost 4 bases, and 12 bases lay in between. The CDR3 spans 13 residues. CDR1 and CDR2 (germline): SGHTS, YDEGEE. The CDR3 nucleotides are TGTGCCAGCAGCGGCAGGGTATCGTACGAGCAGTACTTC. It yields the protein CASSGRVSYEQYF.

The chain links TRBV9 to TRBJ2-7, with D possibly being TRBD1 (5 bases). The CDR3 covers 15 residues. V was shortened by 0 bases and J by 3 bases, with 13 bases between the two germline ends. CDR1 is SGDLS and CDR2 is YYNGEE in the germline V gene. The CDR3 loop is CASSVDQGVGYEQYF. CDR3 DNA: TGTGCCAGCAGCGTAGACCAGGGCGTGGGCTACGAGCAGTACTTC.

This clone was detected only once. The genes are TRBV11-2 and TRBJ1-5; no clear D. The CDR3 is 13 residues long. Trimming left V 5 bases short and J 4 bases short, with 9 bases between. Germline loops: CDR1 SGHAT, CDR2 FQNNGV. The CDR3 spells CASSPGQNQPQHF. DNA for the CDR3: TGTGCCAGCAGCCCTGGGCAGAATCAGCCCCAGCATTTT.

This chain links TRBV5-1 with TRBJ1-2; perhaps TRBD1 as D (5 bases). CDR1 and CDR2 (germline): SGHRS, YFSETQ. V lost 4 bases and J 0 bases, leaving 10 bases between the germline ends. CDR3 length: 14 amino acids. CDR3 sequence reads: CASSPGLTNYGYTF. In DNA form, the CDR3 reads TGCGCCAGCAGCCCGGGACTGACTAACTATGGCTACACCTTC.

The CDR3 loop reads CASSVREGYGYTF. In nucleotides, the CDR3 is TGTGCCAGCAGTGTCAGGGAGGGCTATGGCTACACCTTC. This chain uses TRBV28 with TRBJ1-2, with D perhaps matching TRBD1 (5 bases). V lost 5 bases to trimming and J lost 4 bases, with 11 bases between them. Per germline, CDR1 MDHEN and CDR2 SYDVKM. The CDR3 sequence is 13 residues long.

This sequence joins TRBV12-5 and TRBJ2-7, with 8 nucleotides matching TRBD2. The CDR3 runs to 15 residues. Trimming took 1 base from V and 6 from J; bases not matched to a gene: 8. The germline V gene has CDR1 LGHNT and CDR2 FRNRAP. This chain's CDR3 is CASGLGLAPTSEQYF. In DNA form, the CDR3 reads TGTGCTAGTGGTTTGGGACTAGCGCCGACCAGCGAGCAGTACTTC.

This clone was picked up a small number of times. The rearrangement joins TRBV5-1 to TRBJ2-3; D not resolved. This CDR3 contains 14 residues. The V gene lost 2 bases and the J gene lost 2 bases, with 9 bases spanning the gap. Germline CDR1 SGHRS, CDR2 YFSETQ. The CDR3 DNA sequence: TGCGCCAGCAGCTTCTCCGCAAACACAGATACGCAGTATTTT. Its translation: CASSFSANTDTQYF.